These T cell receptor beta chains were read from a single sample in a study of somatic mutations in cytotoxic T cells in rheumatoid arthritis. TCRdb's copy holds only in-frame clones and misses some; the assay was immunoSEQ multiplex PCR. The sample carries approximately 23,000 clones, 78% recorded once. The specimen sequenced was CD8+ T cells sorted from blood. All receptors come from an adult with rheumatoid arthritis. Each CDR3 is given with its conserved first and last residue. Each record gives: D gene, V gene, clone size, J gene, CDR3 DNA, CDR3 protein. D genes are given only for firm matches. A row's size may be missing; if present it is once, few, many or a size class.

>.|TRBV19|.|TRBJ1-5
TGTGCCAGTACTCATATGGGAGGGGCAGGGTGGGGCAATCAGCCCCAGCATTTT
CASTHMGGAGWGNQPQHF
>TRBD1|TRBV18|.|TRBJ2-2
TGTGCCAGCTCACCAACCCCGGGACAGGTGAACACCGGGGAGCTGTTTTTT
CASSPTPGQVNTGELFF
>.|TRBV27|.|TRBJ1-2
TGTGCCAGCAGCCCCTCTAGCGACGGCTACGGCTACACCTTC
CASSPSSDGYGYTF
>.|TRBV5-4|.|TRBJ2-7
TGTGCCAGCAGCCACATGGGCACCTACCGAACCACCGAGCAGTACTTC
CASSHMGTYRTTEQYF
>TRBD1|TRBV6-6|.|TRBJ1-1
TGTGCCAGCAGCCCACAGGGGGCGAGCGGGAACACTGAAGCTTTCTTT
CASSPQGASGNTEAFF
>.|TRBV27|.|TRBJ2-7
TGTGCCAGCAGTTCCGAGTCAGGGTCTTCTAACTACGAGCAGTACTTC
CASSSESGSSNYEQYF
>.|TRBV4-3|.|TRBJ1-5
TGCGCCAGCAGCCAAGATATCGGACAGTCTTATCAGCCCCAGCATTTT
CASSQDIGQSYQPQHF
>.|TRBV7-2|.|TRBJ2-6
TGTGCCAGCAGCTTAGGTCCGCCGGGCTCTGGGGCCAACGTCCTGACTTTC
CASSLGPPGSGANVLTF
>.|TRBV9|.|TRBJ2-2
TGTGCCAGCAGCGCATCCAGGGGCCCCGGGGAGCTGTTTTTT
CASSASRGPGELFF
>.|TRBV7-9|once|TRBJ2-7
TGTGCCAGCAGCCCCCGACGAGCCCCCTACGAGCAGTACTTC
CASSPRRAPYEQYF
>.|TRBV5-4|.|TRBJ1-1
TGTGCCAGCAGCACCCTGGACATGAACACTGAAGCTTTCTTT
CASSTLDMNTEAFF
>.|TRBV12-5|.|TRBJ1-1
TGTGCTAGTGGTTTGGAGAACACTGAAGCTTTCTTT
CASGLENTEAFF
>.|TRBV25-1|.|TRBJ1-1
TGTGCCAGCAGACAAGGGGGAGGCGGTTGGACTGAAGCTTTCTTT
CASRQGGGGWTEAFF
>.|TRBV19|.|TRBJ2-7
TGTGCCAGTTCCGAGGGCAGGGCCTACGAGCAGTACTTC
CASSEGRAYEQYF
>.|TRBV6-1|.|TRBJ1-2
TGTGCCAGCAGTGAGGCGCATCAGGGTAACTATGGCTACACCTTC
CASSEAHQGNYGYTF
>.|TRBV5-6|few|TRBJ1-1
TGTGCCAGCAGCTTGGCCTGGGAGAACACTGAAGCTTTCTTT
CASSLAWENTEAFF
>.|TRBV9|once|TRBJ2-7
TGTGCCAGCAGCGGACAGGGAGGGTACGAGCAGTACTTC
CASSGQGGYEQYF
>TRBD2|TRBV11-2|.|TRBJ2-7
TGTGCCAGCAGCTTACCCGGACTAGCGTCCTACGAGCAGTACTTC
CASSLPGLASYEQYF
>.|TRBV27|.|TRBJ2-7
TGTGCCAGCAGTTTATTAGGCTTTGGGACAGTGGGAGGCGAGCAGTACTTC
CASSLLGFGTVGGEQYF
>.|TRBV27|.|TRBJ2-2
TGTGCCAGCAGTTTAATAGGCTTTAGCGGTACCGGGGAGCTGTTTTTT
CASSLIGFSGTGELFF
>.|TRBV4-2|.|TRBJ1-1
TGTGCCAGCAGCCAAGATTTTGGACAGAACACTGAAGCTTTCTTT
CASSQDFGQNTEAFF
>.|TRBV27|.|TRBJ1-5
TGTGCCAGCAGTTTAATTTACATCAATAGCAATCAGCCCCAGCATTTT
CASSLIYINSNQPQHF
>.|TRBV27|.|TRBJ1-5
TGTGCCAGCAGACTGGGCGTCGGGGGCGATCAGCCCCAGCATTTT
CASRLGVGGDQPQHF
>.|TRBV10-2|.|TRBJ2-1
TGCGCCAGCAGTGGAGCACGGGGCGCTTACAATGAGCAGTTCTTC
CASSGARGAYNEQFF
>.|TRBV27|.|TRBJ2-2
TGTGCCAGCAGTTTTATCAACACCGGGGAGCTGTTTTTT
CASSFINTGELFF
>.|TRBV4-1|few|TRBJ2-7
TGCGCCAGCAGCCAAGATCGTACAAATCTAGCCGAGCAGTACTTC
CASSQDRTNLAEQYF
>.|TRBV19|medium-sized|TRBJ1-1
TGTGCCAGTAGTATCCAGGGGAACACTGAAGCTTTCTTT
CASSIQGNTEAFF
>.|TRBV11-1|.|TRBJ2-5
TGTGCCAGCAGCTTCGCCTGGGAACCTCAAGAGACCCAGTACTTC
CASSFAWEPQETQYF
>TRBD1|TRBV5-4|.|TRBJ1-3
TGTGCCAGCAGCTCCGCCCCGACAGGGCCTAATGGAAACACCATATATTTT
CASSSAPTGPNGNTIYF
>TRBD2|TRBV11-2|once|TRBJ2-7
TGTGCCAGCAGCTACCCCCCGGCGGGGGGAACCTACGAGCAGTACTTC
CASSYPPAGGTYEQYF
>.|TRBV23-1|.|TRBJ1-5
TGCGCCAGCAGTCCTGGACGGAGCAATCAGCCCCAGCATTTT
CASSPGRSNQPQHF
>.|TRBV14|few|TRBJ2-1
TGTGCCAGCAGCCAAGGTGGGGGTTACAATGAGCAGTTCTTC
CASSQGGGYNEQFF
>TRBD2|TRBV5-1|.|TRBJ2-1
TGCGCCAGCAGCTGGGGGGGGAATGAGCAGTTCTTC
CASSWGGNEQFF
>TRBD1|TRBV6-5|.|TRBJ2-1
TGTGCCAGCAGTTCACAGGGGGAAGACTACTACAATGAGCAGTTCTTC
CASSSQGEDYYNEQFF
>.|TRBV11-2|.|TRBJ2-7
TGTGCCAGCAGCCCCAAAGGAGGGTGGGGTCCCTACGAGCAGTACTTC
CASSPKGGWGPYEQYF
>TRBD1|TRBV4-3|few|TRBJ2-3
TGCGCCAGCAGCCAACGGAACAGGGGTTTACAAGATACGCAGTATTTT
CASSQRNRGLQDTQYF
>TRBD1|TRBV6-6|.|TRBJ1-2
TGTGCCAGCAGAGGGGGACAGGGGACTTTCTATGGCTACACCTTC
CASRGGQGTFYGYTF
>.|TRBV11-2|.|TRBJ1-1
TGTGCCAGCAGCTTTACTGGGGCCAGGGCCACTGAAGCTTTCTTT
CASSFTGARATEAFF
>TRBD1|TRBV19|.|TRBJ2-7
TGTGCCAGTAGTTTCGGGACAGGGGATTACGAGCAGTACTTC
CASSFGTGDYEQYF
>TRBD1|TRBV7-9|.|TRBJ1-5
TGTGCCAGCAGCTTCGGGACAGGGGGCCTCAATCAGCCCCAGCATTTT
CASSFGTGGLNQPQHF
>.|TRBV7-9|.|TRBJ1-3
TGTGCCAGCAGCGCCACACAGAGAGCTGGAAACACCATATATTTT
CASSATQRAGNTIYF
>.|TRBV5-1|.|TRBJ2-1
TGCGCCAGCAGCTTGGGGCTACTCAATGAGCAGTTCTTC
CASSLGLLNEQFF
>TRBD2|TRBV5-4|.|TRBJ2-2
TGTGCCAGCAGCTTGAGTGCGGGGAGCGGGGGGTTTCCGAACACCGGGGAGCTGTTTTTT
CASSLSAGSGGFPNTGELFF
>.|TRBV6-1|.|TRBJ1-6
TGTGCCAGCAGTGATGGGGGTTATTCCTATAATTCACCCCTCCACTTT
CASSDGGYSYNSPLHF
>TRBD2|TRBV5-4|.|TRBJ2-7
TGTGCCAGCAGCCCGGGACTAGCGGTCTACGAGCAGTACTTC
CASSPGLAVYEQYF
>.|TRBV7-8|.|TRBJ2-3
TGTGCCAGCAGCTTAGGCGGGGTGGTCACAGATACGCAGTATTTT
CASSLGGVVTDTQYF
>.|TRBV6-1|.|TRBJ2-7
TGTGCCAGCAGTGTCTACACGACCTACGAGCAGTACTTC
CASSVYTTYEQYF
>.|TRBV13|.|TRBJ1-2
TGTGCCAGCAGCTTAGGCCTAGGGAGGAGGGACTATGGCTACACCTTC
CASSLGLGRRDYGYTF
>.|TRBV4-1|few|TRBJ2-7
TGCGCCAGCAGCACCCGACTTGGAGGGGACTACGAGCAGTACTTC
CASSTRLGGDYEQYF
>TRBD2|TRBV27|.|TRBJ2-1
TGTGCCAGCAGTTTCATTGGACTAGCGGCTGGGTGGAATGAGCAGTTCTTC
CASSFIGLAAGWNEQFF
>TRBD2|TRBV10-1|.|TRBJ2-4
TGCGCCAGCAGTGGGGACGGGCTAGCGGGAGGAGGATGGAACATTCAGTACTTC
CASSGDGLAGGGWNIQYF
>.|TRBV5-5|once|TRBJ1-5
TGTGCCAGCAGCCCCGGACAGAACAATCAGCCCCAGCATTTT
CASSPGQNNQPQHF
>.|TRBV7-6|.|TRBJ1-4
TGTGCCAGCAGCCCTCAGGGAGAAGGTGAAAAACTGTTTTTT
CASSPQGEGEKLFF
>.|TRBV13|once|TRBJ1-5
TGTGCCAGCAGTCGATCCCGGGAGAGCAATCAGCCCCAGCATTTT
CASSRSRESNQPQHF
>TRBD1|TRBV13|.|TRBJ1-1
TGTGCCAGCAGCCCACCTCAACAGGGGCCGAACACTGAAGCTTTCTTT
CASSPPQQGPNTEAFF
>TRBD1|TRBV6-5|few|TRBJ1-1
TGTGCCAGCAGACCCGACAGGGTTGGAACTGAAGCTTTCTTT
CASRPDRVGTEAFF
>.|TRBV2|few|TRBJ2-7
TGTGCCAGCAGTGAAGCCCACAGCTCCTACGAGCAGTACTTC
CASSEAHSSYEQYF